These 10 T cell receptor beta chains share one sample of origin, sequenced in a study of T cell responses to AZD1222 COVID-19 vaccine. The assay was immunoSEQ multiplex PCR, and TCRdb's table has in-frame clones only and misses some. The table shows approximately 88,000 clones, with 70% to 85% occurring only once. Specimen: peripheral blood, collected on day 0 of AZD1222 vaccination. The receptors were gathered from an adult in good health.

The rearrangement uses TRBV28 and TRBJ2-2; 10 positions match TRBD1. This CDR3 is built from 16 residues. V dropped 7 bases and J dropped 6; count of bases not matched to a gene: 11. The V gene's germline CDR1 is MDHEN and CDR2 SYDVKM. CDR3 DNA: TGTGCCAGCACCCCCCGGGACAGGGGTGTTTCCGGGGAGCTGTTTTTT. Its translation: CASTPRDRGVSGELFF.

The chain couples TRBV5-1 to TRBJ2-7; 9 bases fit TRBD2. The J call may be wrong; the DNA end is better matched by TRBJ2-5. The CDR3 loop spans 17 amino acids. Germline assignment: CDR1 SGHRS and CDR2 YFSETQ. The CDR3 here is CASSHDVSGSPGETQYF. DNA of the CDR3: TGCGCCAGCAGCCACGATGTTAGCGGGAGCCCCGGGGAGACCCAGTACTTC.

CDR3: CAMGLSTDTQYF. In nucleotides, the CDR3 is TGTGCCATGGGGCTAAGCACAGATACGCAGTATTTT. This chain uses TRBV2 with TRBJ2-3, with D perhaps TRBD1 (5 bases). The CDR3 covers 12 residues. V was trimmed by 10 bases and J by 0 bases, leaving 8 bases between them. Germline values: CDR1 SNHLY, CDR2 FYNNEI.

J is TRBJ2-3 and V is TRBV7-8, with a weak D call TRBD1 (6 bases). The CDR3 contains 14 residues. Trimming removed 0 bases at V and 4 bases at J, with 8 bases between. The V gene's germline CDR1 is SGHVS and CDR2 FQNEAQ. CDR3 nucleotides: TGTGCCAGCAGCTTAGCGGACAGTTCAGATACGCAGTATTTT. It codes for CASSLADSSDTQYF.

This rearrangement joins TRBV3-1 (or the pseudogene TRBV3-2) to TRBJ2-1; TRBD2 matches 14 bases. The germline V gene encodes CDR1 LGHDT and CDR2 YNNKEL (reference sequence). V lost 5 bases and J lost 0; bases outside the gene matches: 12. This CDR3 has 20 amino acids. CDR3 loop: CASSTLTSGREISSYNEQFF. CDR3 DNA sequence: TGTGCCAGCAGCACTCTGACTAGCGGGAGGGAAATAAGCTCCTACAATGAGCAGTTCTTC.

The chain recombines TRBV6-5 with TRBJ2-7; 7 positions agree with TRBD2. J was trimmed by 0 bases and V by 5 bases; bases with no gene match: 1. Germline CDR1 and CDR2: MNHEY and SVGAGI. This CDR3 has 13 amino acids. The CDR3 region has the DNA TGTGCCAGCAGTCGCGGGAGCTCCTACGAGCAGTACTTC. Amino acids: CASSRGSSYEQYF.

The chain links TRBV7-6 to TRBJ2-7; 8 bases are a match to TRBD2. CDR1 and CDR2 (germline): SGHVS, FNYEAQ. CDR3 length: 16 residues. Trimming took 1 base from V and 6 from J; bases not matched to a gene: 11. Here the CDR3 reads CASSLGGGRSLSEQYF. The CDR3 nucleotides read TGTGCCAGCAGCTTAGGTGGCGGGAGGAGTTTGTCCGAGCAGTACTTC.

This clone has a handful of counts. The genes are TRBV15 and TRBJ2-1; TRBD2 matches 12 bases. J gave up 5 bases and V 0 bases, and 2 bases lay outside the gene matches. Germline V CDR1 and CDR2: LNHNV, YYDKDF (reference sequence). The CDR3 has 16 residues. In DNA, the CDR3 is TGTGCCACCAGCAGAGATCGACTAGCGGGAGACAATGAGCAGTTCTTC. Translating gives CATSRDRLAGDNEQFF.

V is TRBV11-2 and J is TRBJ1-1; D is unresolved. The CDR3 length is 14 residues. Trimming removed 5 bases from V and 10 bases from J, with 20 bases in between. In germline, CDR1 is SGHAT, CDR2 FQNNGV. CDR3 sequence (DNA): TGTGCCAGCAGCCCTAGCCCCCTGAGTCATCGAGCTTTCTTT. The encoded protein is CASSPSPLSHRAFF.

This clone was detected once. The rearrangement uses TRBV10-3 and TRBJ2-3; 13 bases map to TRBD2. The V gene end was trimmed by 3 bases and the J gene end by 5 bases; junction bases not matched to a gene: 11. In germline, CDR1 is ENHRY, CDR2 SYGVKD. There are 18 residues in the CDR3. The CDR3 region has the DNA TGTGCCATCAGTGATGTAACAGGACTAGCGGGAGAAAAAGATACGCAGTATTTT. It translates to CAISDVTGLAGEKDTQYF.